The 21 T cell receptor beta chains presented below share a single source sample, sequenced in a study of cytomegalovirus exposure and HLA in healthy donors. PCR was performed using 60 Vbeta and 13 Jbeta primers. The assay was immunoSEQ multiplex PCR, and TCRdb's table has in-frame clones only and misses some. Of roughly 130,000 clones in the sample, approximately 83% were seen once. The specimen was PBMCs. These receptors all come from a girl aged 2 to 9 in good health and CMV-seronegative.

CDR3 sequence (DNA): TGTGCCAGCAGTTTAAGCAACCGGGACAGGGGCAGAGAAAAACTGTTTTTT. Translation gives CASSLSNRDRGREKLFF. The V gene is TRBV28, the J gene TRBJ1-4; 10 bases match TRBD1. The CDR3 covers 17 residues. CDR1 MDHEN and CDR2 SYDVKM come from the germline V gene. The trim removed 2 bases at V and 8 bases at J, leaving 11 bases unmatched.

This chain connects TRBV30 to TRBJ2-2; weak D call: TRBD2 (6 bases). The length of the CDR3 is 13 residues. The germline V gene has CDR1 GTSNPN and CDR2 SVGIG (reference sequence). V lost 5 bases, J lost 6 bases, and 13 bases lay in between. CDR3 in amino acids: CAWGDSLAGELFF. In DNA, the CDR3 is TGTGCCTGGGGGGACTCTCTGGCCGGGGAGCTGTTTTTT.

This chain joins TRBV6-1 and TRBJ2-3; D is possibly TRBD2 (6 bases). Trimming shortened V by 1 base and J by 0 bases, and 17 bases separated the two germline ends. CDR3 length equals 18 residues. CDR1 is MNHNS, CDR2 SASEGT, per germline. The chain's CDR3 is CASSEGFTGGISTDTQYF. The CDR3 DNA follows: TGTGCCAGCAGTGAAGGATTTACCGGGGGTATCAGCACAGATACGCAGTATTTT.

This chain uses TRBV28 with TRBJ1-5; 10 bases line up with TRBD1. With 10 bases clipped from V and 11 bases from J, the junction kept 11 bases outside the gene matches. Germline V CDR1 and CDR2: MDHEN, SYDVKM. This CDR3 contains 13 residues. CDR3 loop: CAIDRGRSRAQHF. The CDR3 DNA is TGTGCCATTGACAGGGGGCGGAGTAGGGCCCAGCATTTT.

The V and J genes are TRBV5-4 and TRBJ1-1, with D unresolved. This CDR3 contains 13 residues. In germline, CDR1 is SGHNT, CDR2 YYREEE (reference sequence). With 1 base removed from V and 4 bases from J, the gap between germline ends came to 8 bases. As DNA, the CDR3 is TGTGCCAGCAGCTTGAAAGGGAGCACTGAAGCTTTCTTT. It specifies CASSLKGSTEAFF. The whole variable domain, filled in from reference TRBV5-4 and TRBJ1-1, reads ETGVTQSPTHLIKTRGQQVTLRCSSQSGHNTVSWYQQALGQGPQFIFQYYREEENGRGNFPPRFSGLQFPNYSSELNVNALELDDSALYLCASSLKGSTEAFFGQGTRLTVV.

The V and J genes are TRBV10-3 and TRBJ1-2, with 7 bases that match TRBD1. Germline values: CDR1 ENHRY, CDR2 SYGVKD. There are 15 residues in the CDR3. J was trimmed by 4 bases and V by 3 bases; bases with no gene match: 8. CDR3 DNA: TGTGCCATCAGTGAAAGGTTGGGACAGAGCTATGGCTACACCTTC. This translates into CAISERLGQSYGYTF.

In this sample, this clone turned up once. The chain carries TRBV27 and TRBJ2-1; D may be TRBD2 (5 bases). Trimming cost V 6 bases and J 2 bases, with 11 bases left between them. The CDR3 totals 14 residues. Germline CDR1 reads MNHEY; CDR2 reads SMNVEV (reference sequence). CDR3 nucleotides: TGTGCCAGCAGCCCCTACGGGACCTACAATGAGCAGTTCTTC. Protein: CASSPYGTYNEQFF.

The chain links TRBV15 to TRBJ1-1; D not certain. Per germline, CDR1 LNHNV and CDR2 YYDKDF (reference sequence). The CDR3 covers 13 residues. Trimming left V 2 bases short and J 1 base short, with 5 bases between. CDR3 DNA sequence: TGTGCCACCAGCAGAAAGCAGAACACTGAAGCTTTCTTT. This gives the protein CATSRKQNTEAFF.

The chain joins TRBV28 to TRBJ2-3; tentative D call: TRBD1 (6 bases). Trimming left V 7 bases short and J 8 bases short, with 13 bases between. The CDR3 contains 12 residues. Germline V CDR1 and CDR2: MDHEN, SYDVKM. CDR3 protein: CASTNREGTQYF. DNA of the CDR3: TGTGCCAGCACAAACAGGGAAGGTACGCAGTATTTT.

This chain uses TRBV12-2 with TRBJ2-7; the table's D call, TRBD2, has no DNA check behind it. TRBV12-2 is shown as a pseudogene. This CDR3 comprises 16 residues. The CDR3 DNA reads TGTGCAAGTCGCTTAGCGTGCGGCCGCCGGCCCTACGAGCAGTACTTC. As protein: CASRLACGRRPYEQYF.

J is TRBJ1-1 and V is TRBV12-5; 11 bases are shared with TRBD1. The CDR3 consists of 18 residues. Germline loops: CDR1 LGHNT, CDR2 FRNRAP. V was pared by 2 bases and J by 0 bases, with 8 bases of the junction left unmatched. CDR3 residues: CASGLPTGTGGMNTEAFF. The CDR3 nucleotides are TGTGCTAGTGGTTTGCCAACCGGGACAGGGGGTATGAACACTGAAGCTTTCTTT.

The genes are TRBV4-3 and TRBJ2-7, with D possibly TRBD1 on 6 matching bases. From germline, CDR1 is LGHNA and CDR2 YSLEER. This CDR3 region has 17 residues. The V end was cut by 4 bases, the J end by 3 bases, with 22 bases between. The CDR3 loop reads CASSPSPDRTPLYEQYF. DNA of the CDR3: TGCGCCAGCAGCCCGAGTCCCGACAGGACTCCCCTCTACGAGCAGTACTTC.

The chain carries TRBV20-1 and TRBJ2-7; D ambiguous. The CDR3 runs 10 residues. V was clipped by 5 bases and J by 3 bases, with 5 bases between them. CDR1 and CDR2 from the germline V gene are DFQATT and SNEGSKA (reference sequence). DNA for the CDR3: TGCAGTGCTGAACACTACGAGCAGTACTTC. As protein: CSAEHYEQYF.

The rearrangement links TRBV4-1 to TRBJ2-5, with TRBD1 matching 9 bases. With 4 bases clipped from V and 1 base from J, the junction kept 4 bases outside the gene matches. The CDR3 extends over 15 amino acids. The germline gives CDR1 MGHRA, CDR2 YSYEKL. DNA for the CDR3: TGCGCCAGCAGCCGCATACAGGGGGCCCAAGAGACCCAGTACTTC. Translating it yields CASSRIQGAQETQYF.

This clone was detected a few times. CDR3 region: CASSQFPGTGEEAFF. Written as DNA, the CDR3 is TGCGCCAGCAGCCAGTTCCCCGGGACAGGGGAGGAAGCTTTCTTT. The chain combines TRBV4-3 with TRBJ1-1, with 10 bases fitting TRBD1. This CDR3 region has 15 residues. Trimming removed 3 bases from V and 8 bases from J; junction bases left unmatched: 9. Germline V CDR1 and CDR2: LGHNA, YSLEER.

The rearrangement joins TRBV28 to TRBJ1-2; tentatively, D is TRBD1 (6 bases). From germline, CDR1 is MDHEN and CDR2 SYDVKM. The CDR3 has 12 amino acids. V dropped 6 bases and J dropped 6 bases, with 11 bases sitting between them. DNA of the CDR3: TGTGCCAGCAGCAGGGGTTTAAATGGCTACACCTTC. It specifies CASSRGLNGYTF.

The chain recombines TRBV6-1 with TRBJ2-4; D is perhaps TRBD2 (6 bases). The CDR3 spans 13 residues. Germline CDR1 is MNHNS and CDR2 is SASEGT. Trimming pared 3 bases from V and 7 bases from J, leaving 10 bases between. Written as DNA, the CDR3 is TGTGCCAGCAGTGAGAGCGGGCACAACATTCAGTACTTC. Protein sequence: CASSESGHNIQYF.

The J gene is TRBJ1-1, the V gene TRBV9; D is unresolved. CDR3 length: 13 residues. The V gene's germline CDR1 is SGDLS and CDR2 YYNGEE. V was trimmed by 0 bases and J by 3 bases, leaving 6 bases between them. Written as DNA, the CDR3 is TGTGCCAGCAGCGTAGTGAGTGACACTGAAGCTTTCTTT. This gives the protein CASSVVSDTEAFF.

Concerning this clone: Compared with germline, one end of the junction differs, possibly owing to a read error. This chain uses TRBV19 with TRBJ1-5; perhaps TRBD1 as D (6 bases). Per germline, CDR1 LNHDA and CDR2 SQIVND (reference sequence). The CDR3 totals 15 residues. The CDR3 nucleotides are TGTGCCACTAAAGGGGGGGGGCTCACGGAACAGCCCCGGCATTTT. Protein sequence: CATKGGGLTEQPRHF.

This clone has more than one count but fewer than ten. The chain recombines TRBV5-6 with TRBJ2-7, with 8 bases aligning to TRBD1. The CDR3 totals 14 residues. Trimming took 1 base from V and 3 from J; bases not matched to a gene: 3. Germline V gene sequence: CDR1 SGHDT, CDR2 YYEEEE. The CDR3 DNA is TGTGCCAGCAGCTTGCGGACAGGGAGCTACGAGCAGTACTTC. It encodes CASSLRTGSYEQYF. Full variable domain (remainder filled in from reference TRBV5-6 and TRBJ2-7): DAGVTQSPTHLIKTRGQQVTLRCSPKSGHDTVSWYQQALGQGPQFIFQYYEEEERQRGNFPDRFSGHQFPNYSSELNVNALLLGDSALYLCASSLRTGSYEQYFGPGTRLTVT.

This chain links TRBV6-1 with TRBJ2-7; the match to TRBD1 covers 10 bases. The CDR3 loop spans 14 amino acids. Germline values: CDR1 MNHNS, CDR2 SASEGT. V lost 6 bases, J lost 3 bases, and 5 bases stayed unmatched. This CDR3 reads CASRQTGGFYEQYF. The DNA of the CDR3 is TGTGCCAGCAGACAGACAGGGGGCTTCTACGAGCAGTACTTC.